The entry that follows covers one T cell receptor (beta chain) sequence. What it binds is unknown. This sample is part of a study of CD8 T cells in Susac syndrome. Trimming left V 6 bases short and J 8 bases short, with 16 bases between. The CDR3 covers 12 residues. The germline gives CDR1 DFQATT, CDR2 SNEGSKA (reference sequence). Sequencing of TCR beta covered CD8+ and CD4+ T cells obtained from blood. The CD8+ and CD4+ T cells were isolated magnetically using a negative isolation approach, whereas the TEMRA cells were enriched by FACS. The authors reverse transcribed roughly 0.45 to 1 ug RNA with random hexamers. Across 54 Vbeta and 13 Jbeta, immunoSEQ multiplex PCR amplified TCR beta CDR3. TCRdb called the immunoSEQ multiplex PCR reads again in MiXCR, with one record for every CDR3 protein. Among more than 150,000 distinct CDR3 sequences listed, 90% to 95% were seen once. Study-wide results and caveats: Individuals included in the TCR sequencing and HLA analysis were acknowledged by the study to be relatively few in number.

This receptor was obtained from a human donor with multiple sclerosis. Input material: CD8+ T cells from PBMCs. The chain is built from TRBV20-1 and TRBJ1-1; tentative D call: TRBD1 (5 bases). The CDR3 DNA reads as TGCAGTGCGATATGGGGCCAGCGAGAAGCTTTCTTT. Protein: CSAIWGQREAFF.